The present TCR beta chain was sequenced within a study of T cell repertoires in cytomegalovirus infection. Study-level information: A matching HLA type, together with CMV infection, was signaled by public TCR beta signatures.

This clonotype has a count of ten or more. Per the germline V gene, CDR1 is MNHNY and CDR2 is SVGAGI (reference sequence). The CDR3 is 16 amino acids. The V and J ends lost 2 bases and 2 bases respectively, with 15 bases between them. TCRdb recomputed calls from the reads with MiXCR, one row per CDR3 protein. Of under 350,000 distinct CDR3 sequences detected, 9.6% appear once; the ten largest clones hold less than 3%. The clonotype originates from a human donor in good health (CMV status not recorded). Some clones in this sample may be carry-over from other donors' samples. V gene TRBV6-6 combines with J gene TRBJ1-1, with D tentatively TRBD1 (6 bases). The sequenced material came from PBMCs. The CDR3 loop reads CASSYGWTEANTEAFF. In DNA form, the CDR3 reads TGTGCCAGCAGTTACGGGTGGACAGAAGCTAACACTGAAGCTTTCTTT.